This passage covers 22 T cell receptor beta chains from one sample sequenced in a study of cytomegalovirus exposure and HLA in healthy donors. 13 Jbeta primers and 60 Vbeta primers were used for the PCR. Clones were read by immunoSEQ multiplex PCR, and TCRdb kept only the in-frame ones, dropping some. The sample lists approximately 180,000 clones, about 90% occurring once. Sequenced sample: PBMCs. These receptors were collected from a girl less than two years old in good health and CMV-seronegative.

CDR3 protein: CASSLAGVGEQYF. The CDR3 nucleotides read TGTGCCAGCAGTCTGGCCGGAGTGGGTGAGCAGTACTTC. The chain joins TRBV28 to TRBJ2-5; D not certain. The CDR3 is 13 residues long. Germline V gives CDR1 MDHEN, CDR2 SYDVKM. The V gene lost 5 bases and the J gene lost 11 bases, with 18 bases spanning the gap.

This clone was observed a single time. The J gene is TRBJ1-4, the V gene TRBV6-1; D gene uncertain. The CDR3 sequence is 17 residues long. Germline CDR1 reads MNHNS; CDR2 reads SASEGT. V was pared by 2 bases and J by 7 bases, with 20 bases between. The CDR3 DNA is TGTGCCAGCAGTGAATTAGAGATTCGGCGGATGAGTGAAAAACTGTTTTTT. It translates to CASSELEIRRMSEKLFF.

The chain links TRBV19 to TRBJ1-1, with a tentative D call TRBD1 (5 bases). There are 15 residues in the CDR3. Trimming left V 7 bases short and J 3 bases short, with 18 bases between. In germline, CDR1 is LNHDA, CDR2 SQIVND (reference sequence). CDR3 protein: CASKEGRWGYTEAFF. Here the CDR3 DNA reads TGTGCCAGTAAGGAGGGCAGGTGGGGCTACACTGAAGCTTTCTTT.

This clone appeared once. The V call is TRBV7-6, the J call TRBJ2-6; 9 nucleotides line up with TRBD1. This CDR3 comprises 18 residues. In germline, CDR1 is SGHVS, CDR2 FNYEAQ. Trimming cost V 0 bases and J 4 bases; bases outside gene matches: 7. This CDR3 reads CASSLALRTGDGANVLTF. CDR3 in DNA: TGTGCCAGCAGCTTAGCCCTTAGGACAGGGGACGGGGCCAACGTCCTGACTTTC.

The V gene is TRBV9, the J gene TRBJ2-5; D gene ambiguous. Trimming removed 1 base from V and 4 bases from J, with 11 bases in between. This CDR3 comprises 14 residues. Germline lookup yields CDR1 SGDLS and CDR2 YYNGEE. CDR3 nucleotide sequence: TGTGCCAGCAGCGTAACGGGTTTTTTAGAGACCCAGTACTTC. Its protein product is CASSVTGFLETQYF.

J is TRBJ2-5 and V is TRBV9; TRBD2 aligns across 12 bases. V dropped 0 bases and J dropped 1; count of bases not matched to a gene: 10. CDR1 and CDR2 (germline): SGDLS, YYNGEE. The CDR3 sequence is 19 residues long. The CDR3 DNA reads TGTGCCAGCAGCGTAGCCCCTCTAGCGGGGGGGCTTGTCCAAGAGACCCAGTACTTC. Amino acid sequence: CASSVAPLAGGLVQETQYF.

This chain joins TRBV29-1 and TRBJ1-1; perhaps TRBD1 as D (6 bases). V was shortened by 4 bases and J by 7 bases, with 13 bases between the two germline ends. Germline CDR1 and CDR2: SQVTM and ANQGSEA. The CDR3 is 12 residues long. The CDR3 nucleotides read TGCAGCGTTGGGGACATAGCCGTTGAAGCTTTCTTT. It specifies CSVGDIAVEAFF.

V and J are TRBV6-1 and TRBJ2-1; D perhaps matches TRBD2 (6 bases). The CDR3 runs 15 residues. The ends were cut back, 4 bases at V and 3 bases at J, with 13 bases in the middle. Germline-derived CDR1 and CDR2 are MNHNS and SASEGT. The CDR3 sequence is CASSGLDYIYNEQFF. DNA for the CDR3: TGTGCCAGCAGTGGATTGGACTACATCTACAATGAGCAGTTCTTC.

The chain joins TRBV11-3 to TRBJ2-3, with a tentative D call TRBD1 (5 bases). CDR1 and CDR2 (germline): SGHNT, YENEEA. V was clipped by 2 bases and J by 2 bases, with 11 bases between them. This CDR3 comprises 15 residues. The CDR3 sequence: CASSLSGKFTDTQYF. CDR3 DNA: TGTGCCAGCAGCTTATCAGGGAAGTTCACAGATACGCAGTATTTT.

This chain connects TRBV25-1 to TRBJ2-3, with D perhaps TRBD2 (7 bases). The germline V gene encodes CDR1 MGHDK and CDR2 SYGVNS. CDR3 length: 14 amino acids. The V and J ends lost 6 bases and 12 bases respectively, with 22 bases between them. CDR3 loop: CASREGKGRGTQYF. In DNA form, the CDR3 reads TGTGCCAGCAGGGAGGGTAAAGGGAGGGGGACCCAGTATTTT.

This clone appeared a single time. This chain links TRBV6-5 with TRBJ1-4, with 9 bases matching TRBD1. The CDR3 is 15 residues long. Germline V gene sequence: CDR1 MNHEY, CDR2 SVGAGI. Trimming at V came to 6 bases and at J to 10 bases, leaving 12 bases not matched to a gene. CDR3 coding DNA: TGTGCCAGCAGAGCCACCGGGACAGGGACTGGAAAACTGTTTTTT. Translation gives CASRATGTGTGKLFF.

V usage is TRBV15 and J usage is TRBJ2-3; 7 positions agree with TRBD2. V lost 2 bases to trimming and J lost 1 base; unmatched junction nucleotides: 0. CDR3 length: 14 amino acids. Germline CDR1 and CDR2: LNHNV and YYDKDF (reference sequence). The CDR3 nucleotides are TGTGCCACCAGCAGACTAGCGGGCACAGATACGCAGTATTTT. Its translation: CATSRLAGTDTQYF.

V gene TRBV7-2 combines with J gene TRBJ2-2, with 7 nucleotides matching TRBD2. Losses at the gene ends were 5 bases for V and 3 bases for J; bases not matched to a gene: 6. CDR3 size: 15 residues. Germline-derived CDR1 and CDR2 are SGHTA and FQGNSA. CDR3 loop: CASSQNLADTGELFF. CDR3 bases: TGTGCCAGCAGCCAAAATCTAGCGGACACCGGGGAGCTGTTTTTT. Drawing the rest from reference TRBV7-2 and TRBJ2-2, the complete variable domain is GAGVSQSPSNKVTEKGKDVELRCDPISGHTALYWYRQSLGQGLEFLIYFQGNSAPDKSGLPSDRFSAERTGGSVSTLTIQRTQQEDSAVYLCASSQNLADTGELFFGEGSRLTVL.

This clone was counted only a few times. The chain uses TRBV5-1 and TRBJ2-7; 8 nucleotides align to TRBD2. The V and J ends lost 2 bases and 2 bases, in that order; junction bases with no gene match: 3. CDR1 and CDR2 from the germline V gene are SGHRS and YFSETQ. The CDR3 is 14 amino acids. CDR3 DNA: TGCGCCAGCAGCTTCGGGGGGGGAGCCTACGAGCAGTACTTC. Its translation: CASSFGGGAYEQYF.

This clone was found once. V is TRBV30 and J is TRBJ1-1; no reliable D call. Germline CDR1 reads GTSNPN; CDR2 reads SVGIG (reference sequence). Trimming stripped 3 bases from V and 1 base from J, with 9 bases between. This CDR3 is 13 amino acids long. CDR3 sequence: CAWSYAQNTEAFF. The DNA of the CDR3 is TGTGCCTGGAGCTATGCCCAGAACACTGAAGCTTTCTTT.

The chain recombines TRBV5-1 with TRBJ2-1, with TRBD2 matching over 11 bases. Germline values: CDR1 SGHRS, CDR2 YFSETQ. J was trimmed by 6 bases and V by 0 bases; bases with no gene match: 8. The CDR3 length is 17 residues. The CDR3: CASSLALTSGSTNEQFF. In nucleotides, the CDR3 is TGCGCCAGCAGCTTGGCTTTAACTAGCGGGAGTACCAATGAGCAGTTCTTC. Based on the CDR3 plus reference TRBV5-1 and TRBJ2-1, the full variable domain is KAGVTQTPRYLIKTRGQQVTLSCSPISGHRSVSWYQQTPGQGLQFLFEYFSETQRNKGNFPGRFSGRQFSNSRSEMNVSTLELGDSALYLCASSLALTSGSTNEQFFGPGTRLTVL.

V is TRBV6-6 and J is TRBJ1-5; 8 nucleotides line up with TRBD1. J was trimmed by 2 bases and V by 7 bases; bases with no gene match: 7. The CDR3 sequence is 15 residues long. Germline V gene data show CDR1 as MNHNY and CDR2 as SVGAGI (reference sequence). The chain's CDR3 is CASNSGTGRNQPQHF. CDR3 coding DNA: TGTGCCAGCAATTCCGGGACAGGTCGCAATCAGCCCCAGCATTTT.

The genes are TRBV4-2 and TRBJ2-7; tentatively, D is TRBD1 (5 bases). V was pared by 0 bases and J by 4 bases, with 16 bases between. The CDR3 consists of 16 residues. Per the germline V gene, CDR1 is LGHNA and CDR2 is YNFKEQ. CDR3 nucleotides: TGTGCCAGCAGCCAAGAACTTGCAGGGCCCCCTTACGAGCAGTACTTC. Encoded protein: CASSQELAGPPYEQYF.

The chain recombines TRBV9 with TRBJ1-2; D may be TRBD1 (5 bases). CDR1 is SGDLS and CDR2 is YYNGEE in the germline V gene. This CDR3 contains 18 residues. Deletions cut 3 bases from V and 4 bases from J, with 25 bases between. The DNA of the CDR3 is TGTGCCAGCAGCGCCGTTACGGCACGGGGGGAAGCTAGCTATGGCTACACCTTC. Translation: CASSAVTARGEASYGYTF.

V is TRBV7-8 and J is TRBJ2-5; 9 bases map to TRBD2. The J call could be wrong; TRBJ2-7 is a better fit for the DNA end. The CDR3 has 17 residues. Germline V gives CDR1 SGHVS, CDR2 FQNEAQ. The DNA of the CDR3 is TGTGCCAGCAGCTTTCTGGCGGGGGTAGCGGGAGCGATCGAGCAGTACTTC. Protein: CASSFLAGVAGAIEQYF.

The chain recombines TRBV27 with TRBJ1-1; D may be TRBD1 (5 bases). The CDR3 loop spans 13 amino acids. V was trimmed by 0 bases and J by 11 bases, leaving 13 bases between them. Germline-derived CDR1 and CDR2 are MNHEY and SMNVEV (reference sequence). The CDR3 spells CASSLSGSGLAFF. CDR3 sequence (DNA): TGTGCCAGCAGTTTATCAGGGTCAGGGTTGGCTTTCTTT.

The chain is built from TRBV9 and TRBJ1-4; TRBD1 aligns across 9 bases. The CDR3 loop spans 15 amino acids. The germline gives CDR1 SGDLS, CDR2 YYNGEE. V gave up 4 bases and J gave up 7 bases; unmatched junction bases: 8. The CDR3 reads CASSLSGTGFEKLFF. For the CDR3, the DNA is TGTGCCAGCAGCTTGTCCGGGACAGGGTTTGAAAAACTGTTTTTT.